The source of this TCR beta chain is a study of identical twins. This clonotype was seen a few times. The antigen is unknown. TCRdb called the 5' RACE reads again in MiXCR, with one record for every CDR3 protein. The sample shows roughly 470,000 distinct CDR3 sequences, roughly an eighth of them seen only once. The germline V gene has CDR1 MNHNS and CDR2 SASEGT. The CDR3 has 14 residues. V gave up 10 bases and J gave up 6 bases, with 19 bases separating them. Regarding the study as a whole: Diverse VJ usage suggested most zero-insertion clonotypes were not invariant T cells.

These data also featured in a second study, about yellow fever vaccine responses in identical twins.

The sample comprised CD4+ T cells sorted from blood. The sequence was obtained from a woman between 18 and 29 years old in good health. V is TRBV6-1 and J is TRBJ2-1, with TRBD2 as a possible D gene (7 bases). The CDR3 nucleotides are TGTGCCACTGGGAGGGGGGGCCTGGGCAATGAGCAGTTCTTC. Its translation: CATGRGGLGNEQFF.